These 7 T cell receptor beta chains share one sample of origin, sequenced in a study of tumor and adjacent non-tumor tissue in lung cancer. The template was RNA from unsorted bulk tissue. More than 3 cm separated this lung sample from the edge of the tumor. The library came from three nested PCR rounds adapted from ARM-PCR protocols. MiXCR, applied by TCRdb to the multiplex PCR reads, yields one record per CDR3 protein. The sample records roughly 69,000 distinct CDR3 sequences, around three quarters being singletons. The sample taken for sequencing was distant non-tumor lung tissue. The origin of the receptors is a man aged 55 to 70 with non-small cell lung cancer.

The chain recombines TRBV15 with TRBJ2-3, with TRBD2 matching over 7 bases. The CDR3 sequence is 17 residues long. In germline, CDR1 is LNHNV, CDR2 YYDKDF (reference sequence). The CDR3 DNA sequence: TGTACCATCAGCAGATCAACTAGCGACGATAGCACAGATACGCAGTATTTT. As protein: CTISRSTSDDSTDTQYF. Full variable domain (remainder filled in from reference TRBV15 and TRBJ2-3): DAMVIQNPRYQVTQFGKPVTLSCSQTLNHNVMYWYQQKSSQAPKLLFHYYDKDFNNEADTPDNFQSRRPNTSFCFLDIRSPGLGDTAMYLCTISRSTSDDSTDTQYFGPGTRLTVL.

Concerning this clonotype itself: A junction end diverges from the germline sequence, so it may reflect a read error. The chain carries TRBV6-2 or TRBV6-3 and TRBJ2-1; the D gene is possibly TRBD1 (5 bases). Germline assignment: CDR1 MNHEY and CDR2 SVGEGT. The CDR3 loop spans 14 amino acids. CDR3 sequence reads: CASSRQSSHNEQFF. CDR3 bases: TGTGCCAGCAGTAGACAGTCCTCCCACAATGAGCAGTTCTTC.

The CDR3 region has the DNA TGTGCCATCAACTACCTCGGGAGCGGGACCAATGAGCAGTTCTTC. Translating gives CAINYLGSGTNEQFF. The chain joins TRBV9 to TRBJ2-1; TRBD2 matches 7 bases. Germline CDR1 is SGDLS and CDR2 is YYNGEE. The CDR3 consists of 15 residues. Trimming cost V 9 bases and J 6 bases; bases outside gene matches: 15. Complete variable domain (other parts from reference TRBV9 and TRBJ2-1): DSGVTQTPKHLITATGQRVTLRCSPRSGDLSVYWYQQSLDQGLQFLIQYYNGEERAKGNILERFSAQQFPDLHSELNLSSLELGDSALYFCAINYLGSGTNEQFFGPGTRLTVL.

The V and J genes are TRBV2 and TRBJ2-4; D may be TRBD2 (5 bases). There are 19 residues in the CDR3. V lost 2 bases and J 3 bases, leaving 23 bases between the germline ends. Germline assignment: CDR1 SNHLY and CDR2 FYNNEI. The CDR3 DNA reads as TGTGCCAGCAGTGAATTGGTGCGGGCCCCGGACGGGGTCAAAAACATTCAGTACTTC. Residues: CASSELVRAPDGVKNIQYF.

The CDR3 DNA is TGTGCCAGTAGTAACTCTCCATCACTAGCGGGAGGGCCTTATATGCAGTATTTT. Amino acids: CASSNSPSLAGGPYMQYF. This rearrangement joins TRBV6-5 to TRBJ2-3; 13 nucleotides line up with TRBD2. This CDR3 has 18 residues. Unmatched junction bases numbered 23, after V lost 9 bases and J lost 11 bases. CDR1 is MNHEY and CDR2 is SVGAGI in the germline V gene.

The J gene is TRBJ2-7, the V gene TRBV11-3, with 7 bases identical to TRBD2. CDR1 is SGHNT, CDR2 YENEEA, per germline. The CDR3 totals 12 residues. CDR3 in amino acids: CAGNLAGYEQYF. The CDR3 bases are TGTGCAGGCAACTTAGCGGGCTACGAGCAGTACTTC.

For this clonotype: The CDR3 does not end in the conserved phenylalanine or tryptophan, so this is likely a read error. This chain's CDR3 is CASSPGGGTEAFS. As DNA, the CDR3 is TGTGCAAGCAGCCCCGGGGGGGGCACTGAAGCTTTCTCT. This chain links TRBV11-2 with TRBJ1-1; the D gene is possibly TRBD1 (5 bases). CDR1 and CDR2 (germline): SGHAT, FQNNGV. This CDR3 region has 13 residues.